This T cell receptor beta chain comes out of a study of spatial heterogeneity in lung cancer. This clonotype was found many times. The target antigen is unknown. The time point: sample taken at primary tumor resection. The 70 or so donors had untreated early-stage non-small cell lung cancer. Notes on the study in general: Approximately 7.1% of tumor T cells for alpha chains and around 13% for beta chains were estimated to be covered. In tumors, expanded intratumoral alpha and beta TCR counts tracked mutation counts.

In TCRdb, the 5' RACE reads were re-called with MiXCR into one record per CDR3 protein. The sample lists about 23,000 distinct CDR3 sequences; nearly 6.5% were seen once. This material consisted of lung tumor tissue, taken at surgery. The receptor was derived from a male donor with early-stage non-small cell lung cancer.

This CDR3 reads CASSRRNLGPKASYEQYF. CDR3 DNA: TGTGCCAGCAGCCGTCGGAACCTGGGACCCAAGGCCTCCTACGAGCAGTACTTC. The J gene is TRBJ2-7, the V gene TRBV13, with D perhaps given as TRBD1 or TRBD2 (5 bases each). Trimming removed 5 bases at V and 0 bases at J, with 23 bases between. This CDR3 is 18 amino acids long. CDR1 is PRHDT, CDR2 FYEKMQ, per germline (reference sequence).